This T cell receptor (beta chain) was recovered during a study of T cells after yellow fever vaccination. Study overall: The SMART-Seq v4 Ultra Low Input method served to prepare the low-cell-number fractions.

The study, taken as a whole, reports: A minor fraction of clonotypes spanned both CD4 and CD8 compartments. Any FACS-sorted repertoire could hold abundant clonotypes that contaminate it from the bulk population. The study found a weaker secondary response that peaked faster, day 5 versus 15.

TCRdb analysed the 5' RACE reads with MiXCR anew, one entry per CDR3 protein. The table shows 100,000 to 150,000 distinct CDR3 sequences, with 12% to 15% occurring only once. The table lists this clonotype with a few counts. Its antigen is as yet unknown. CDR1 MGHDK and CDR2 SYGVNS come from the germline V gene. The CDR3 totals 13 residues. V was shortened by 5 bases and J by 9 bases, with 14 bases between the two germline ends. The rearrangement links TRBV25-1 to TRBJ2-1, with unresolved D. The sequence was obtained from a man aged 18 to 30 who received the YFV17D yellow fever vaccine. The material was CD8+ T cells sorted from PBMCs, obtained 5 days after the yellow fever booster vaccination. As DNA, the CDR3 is TGTGCCAGCAGTATTACAGAGGACGGTGAGCAGTTCTTC. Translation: CASSITEDGEQFF.